The TCR beta chain under discussion was sequenced for a study of OX40 agonist ivuxolimab in advanced cancers. At the level of the study: People in dose escalation had one of these cancers: hepatocellular carcinoma, melanoma, renal cell or head and neck cancer. Subjects had a mean age of about 65 years, with a range of roughly 20 to 79; about 83% were male.

Assay used: immunoSEQ multiplex PCR; TCRdb lists only in-frame clones, some missing. Among about 79,000 clones, 88% were seen once, and the ten largest hold about 3.8%. Study observations and caveats: CD8+ T cells showed, on average, more clonal expansion than CD4+ cells.

This clone was detected only once. Its target is unknown. V dropped 3 bases and J dropped 3; count of bases not matched to a gene: 2. The CDR3 is 14 residues long. Germline assignment: CDR1 SQVTM and CDR2 ANQGSEA. The sequence came from an adult with an advanced solid tumor such as melanoma, head and neck, liver or kidney cancer. This material consisted of CD4+ or CD8+ T cells sorted from blood, taken in a trial of the OX40 agonist ivuxolimab. The chain links TRBV29-1 to TRBJ2-3, with 11 nucleotides matching TRBD2. CDR3 sequence reads: CSVETSGITDTQYF. CDR3 nucleotide sequence: TGCAGCGTTGAGACTAGCGGGATTACAGATACGCAGTATTTT.